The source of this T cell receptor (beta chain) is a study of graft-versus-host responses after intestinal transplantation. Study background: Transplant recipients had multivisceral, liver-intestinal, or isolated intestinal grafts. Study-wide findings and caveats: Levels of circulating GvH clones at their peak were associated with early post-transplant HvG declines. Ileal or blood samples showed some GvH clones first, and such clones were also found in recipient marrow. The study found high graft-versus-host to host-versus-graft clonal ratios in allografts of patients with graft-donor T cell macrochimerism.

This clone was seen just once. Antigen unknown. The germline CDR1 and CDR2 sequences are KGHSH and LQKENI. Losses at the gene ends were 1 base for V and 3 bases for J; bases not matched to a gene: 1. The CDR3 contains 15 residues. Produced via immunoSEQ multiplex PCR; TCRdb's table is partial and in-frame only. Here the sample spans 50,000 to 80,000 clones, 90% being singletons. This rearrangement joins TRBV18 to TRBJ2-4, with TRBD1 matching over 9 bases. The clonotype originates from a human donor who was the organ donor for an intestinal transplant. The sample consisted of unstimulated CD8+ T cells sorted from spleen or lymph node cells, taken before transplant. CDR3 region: CASSPRDRVKNIQYF. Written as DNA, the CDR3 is TGTGCCAGCTCACCACGGGACAGGGTCAAAAACATTCAGTACTTC.